What follows is one T cell receptor beta chain and its context. The clone's antigen remains unknown. Nothing much larger sits one base from this clone, and base qualities are not available. This sample stems from a study of T-cell reconstitution after alpha-beta-depleted transplantation in children (dated by TCRdb to 2016 to 2017). A note on the overall study: T-cell immune reconstitution after TCRalphabeta/CD19-depleted allogeneic hematopoietic cell transplantation in children was quantitatively tracked in the study by means of TCR repertoire profiling.

Libraries came from PCR. Sequencer: Illumina HiSeq 2500. TCR libraries were prepared with molecular barcoding, using unique molecular identifiers to normalize TCRbeta repertoire quantification. TCRdb reprocessing: public reads trimmed at Q25 with fastp, clones called with MiXCR, in-frame beta chains kept. Identical CDR3 proteins give one entry, which carries the most common genes and DNA. The sample yields 600,000 to 700,000 distinct CDR3 sequences; roughly 17% were counted once. The ten largest clones take up approximately 1.1% of the sample. Via the germline V gene, CDR1 is MNHNS and CDR2 SASEGT. Including the terminal cysteine and phenylalanine, the CDR3 comprises 15 residues. CDR3 DNA only is kept here, 45 bases in frame from base 1. V is clipped by 0 bases and J by 0 bases, and the sequence between their germline boundaries is 6 bases long.

This chain joins TRBV6-1 to TRBJ1-3; no D gene call is confident. The TCR comes from a human donor who donated a stem cell graft to a child with acute myeloid leukemia. Source: PBMCs from the stem cell graft donor, taken from the stem cell graft. The DNA sequence is as follows: TGTGCCAGCAGTGAAGCGAGAGCCTCTGGAAACACCATATATTTT. It translates as CASSEARASGNTIYF.